The rows below give T cell receptor beta chains drawn from one sample of a study of blood T cell repertoires in COVID-19. The assay was immunoSEQ multiplex PCR, and TCRdb's table has in-frame clones only and misses some. The sample consists of 150,000 to 250,000 clones, roughly 92% of them appearing once. Sequenced sample: peripheral blood. Receptors originate from a man aged 25 to 45 with COVID-19, enrolled during active disease. The CDR3 runs from the conserved cysteine through the conserved F or W. The D gene is left open where the match is weak. Size tells how often a clone was seen (once, few, many) or the class of an expanded clone, and some rows leave it out.

abundance	d_gene	v_gene	j_gene	CDR3aa	CDR3nt
-	-	TRBV14	TRBJ1-1	CASSQDGSRVDTEAFF	TGTGCCAGCAGCCAAGACGGGTCCAGGGTCGACACTGAAGCTTTCTTT
once	TRBD1	TRBV2	TRBJ1-1	CASSPGQINTEAFF	TGTGCCAGCAGTCCGGGACAGATAAACACTGAAGCTTTCTTT
-	TRBD1	TRBV7-2	TRBJ2-2	CASSQGQTPGELFF	TGTGCCAGCAGCCAGGGACAGACCCCCGGGGAGCTGTTTTTT
-	-	TRBV7-2	TRBJ2-5	CASSSPRTQYF	TGTGCCAGCAGCTCCCCCCGGACCCAGTACTTC
once	TRBD1	TRBV10-3	TRBJ2-1	CAISTGQGANEQFF	TGTGCCATCAGTACGGGACAGGGGGCAAATGAGCAGTTCTTC
-	TRBD1	TRBV5-4	TRBJ1-2	CASSFRGRGGYTF	TGTGCCAGCAGCTTTAGGGGGCGCGGTGGCTACACCTTC
-	TRBD1	TRBV10-1	TRBJ2-7	CASSSAGTGDTKYF	TGCGCCAGCAGCTCCGCCGGGACAGGGGACACGAAGTACTTC
-	-	TRBV12-3/TRBV12-4	TRBJ1-1	CASSSTGTTEAFF	TGTGCCAGCAGCTCAACAGGTACCACTGAAGCTTTCTTT
-	TRBD1	TRBV11-2	TRBJ2-7	CASSLDNRGSFILYEQYF	TGTGCCAGCAGCTTAGATAACAGGGGGAGCTTCATTCTCTACGAGCAGTACTTC
-	-	TRBV12-3/TRBV12-4	TRBJ1-5	CASNRFQPQHF	TGTGCCAGCAATCGGTTCCAGCCCCAGCATTTT
-	-	TRBV7-6	TRBJ1-4	CASSLDSGSNEKLFF	TGTGCCAGCAGCTTAGACTCAGGGTCTAATGAAAAACTGTTTTTT
-	TRBD1	TRBV6-5	TRBJ2-3	CAGRQGTDTQYF	TGTGCCGGGAGACAGGGGACAGATACGCAGTATTTT
once	-	TRBV29-1	TRBJ1-2	CSGGGLVQERPGGYTF	TGCAGCGGCGGGGGTCTCGTACAGGAGCGGCCGGGTGGCTACACCTTC
-	-	TRBV18	TRBJ2-1	CASSPKSRSSYNEQFF	TGTGCCAGCTCACCAAAGTCCCGTAGCTCCTACAATGAGCAGTTCTTC
-	-	TRBV5-1	TRBJ1-1	CASSLEAGTPNTEAFF	TGCGCCAGCAGCTTGGAAGCGGGGACGCCGAACACTGAAGCTTTCTTT
-	TRBD2	TRBV14	TRBJ2-3	CASSQGIAGGRDTQYF	TGTGCCAGCAGCCAAGGGATAGCGGGGGGAAGGGATACGCAGTATTTT
-	TRBD2	TRBV7-3	TRBJ2-3	CASSPLRLAGDPPDTQYF	TGTGCCAGCAGCCCGCTGAGACTAGCGGGGGACCCGCCGGATACGCAGTATTTT
-	-	TRBV10-3	TRBJ1-2	CAISGTLRGNYGYTF	TGTGCCATCAGTGGGACACTCAGGGGAAACTATGGCTACACCTTC
-	TRBD1	TRBV3-1/TRBV3-2	TRBJ1-6	CASSSGQGILSPLHF	TGTGCCAGCAGCTCGGGACAGGGCATTCTTTCACCCCTCCACTTT
-	-	TRBV5-4	TRBJ1-1	CASSLARESEAFF	TGTGCCAGCAGCTTGGCCAGGGAATCCGAAGCTTTCTTT
-	TRBD2	TRBV15	TRBJ2-3	CATSPGGEGDTQYF	TGTGCCACCAGCCCCGGGGGGGAAGGGGATACGCAGTATTTT
-	-	TRBV5-1	TRBJ2-2	CASSRDFGELFF	TGCGCCAGCAGCCGGGACTTCGGGGAGCTGTTTTTT
-	-	TRBV11-2	TRBJ1-1	CASSLDGGGGTEAFF	TGTGCCAGCAGCTTGGACGGGGGGGGCGGAACTGAAGCTTTCTTT
-	TRBD1	TRBV11-2	TRBJ2-5	CASSLTGGKTQYF	TGTGCCAGCAGCTTGACAGGGGGAAAGACCCAGTACTTC
-	TRBD1	TRBV11-2	TRBJ1-1	CASSLAGDRGTEAFF	TGTGCCAGCAGCTTAGCTGGGGACAGGGGCACTGAAGCTTTCTTT
-	TRBD1	TRBV12-5	TRBJ1-4	CASGLPGTGAPNEKLFF	TGTGCTAGTGGTTTGCCCGGGACAGGGGCCCCTAATGAAAAACTGTTTTTT
-	TRBD1	TRBV25-1	TRBJ1-2	CASTPWGQGDGYTF	TGTGCCAGCACCCCCTGGGGACAGGGTGATGGCTACACCTTC
-	-	TRBV5-4	TRBJ1-3	CASSGGTDRSSGNTIYF	TGTGCCAGCAGCGGCGGGACCGACCGTAGCTCTGGAAACACCATATATTTT
-	-	TRBV25-1	TRBJ1-2	CASSTTGYVDGYTF	TGTGCCAGCAGTACAACAGGGTATGTTGATGGCTACACCTTC
-	-	TRBV5-6	TRBJ1-2	CASSSGSSNYGYTF	TGTGCCAGCAGCTCGGGGTCTTCTAACTATGGCTACACCTTC
-	-	TRBV5-6	TRBJ2-5	CASSLVGTGQETQYF	TGTGCCAGCAGCCTTGTCGGAACAGGCCAAGAGACCCAGTACTTC
-	TRBD2	TRBV14	TRBJ2-3	CASSPGTSGGTDTQYF	TGTGCCAGCAGCCCTGGGACTAGCGGGGGCACAGATACGCAGTATTTT
-	-	TRBV14	TRBJ1-1	CASSRDRDTEAFF	TGTGCCAGCAGCCGAGATCGGGACACTGAAGCTTTCTTT
-	TRBD2	TRBV4-1	TRBJ2-7	CASSERGTSGAYEQYF	TGCGCCAGCAGCGAACGCGGGACTAGCGGAGCCTACGAGCAGTACTTC
-	TRBD1	TRBV19	TRBJ1-5	CTSSPGTGHNQPQHF	TGTACCAGTAGTCCAGGGACAGGGCACAATCAGCCCCAGCATTTT
-	-	TRBV5-1	TRBJ1-4	CASSYRGATNEKLFF	TGCGCCAGCAGTTATCGAGGTGCAACTAATGAAAAACTGTTTTTT
-	-	TRBV10-1	TRBJ2-5	CASSESSGQETQYF	TGCGCCAGCAGTGAGAGTAGCGGACAAGAGACCCAGTACTTC
-	-	TRBV3-1/TRBV3-2	TRBJ1-5	CASSQGRSGHSVHF	TGTGCCAGCAGCCAAGGCAGAAGCGGCCACTCGGTGCATTTT
-	-	TRBV5-1	TRBJ2-7	CASSLEQGPYEQYF	TGCGCCAGCAGCTTGGAACAGGGTCCCTACGAGCAGTACTTC
-	TRBD1	TRBV6-5	TRBJ2-7	CASSRDRVYEQYF	TGTGCCAGCAGTAGGGACAGGGTCTACGAGCAGTACTTC
-	TRBD1	TRBV3-1/TRBV3-2	TRBJ2-7	CASRATGGPSYEQYF	TGTGCCAGCAGGGCAACAGGGGGGCCCTCCTACGAGCAGTACTTC
-	-	TRBV7-2	TRBJ1-5	CASSNRGQRVGQPQHF	TGTGCCAGCAGCAATAGAGGACAGCGCGTCGGTCAGCCCCAGCATTTT
-	TRBD1	TRBV3-1/TRBV3-2	TRBJ1-2	CASSQDVRGQGAGYTF	TGTGCCAGCAGCCAAGATGTGAGGGGACAGGGGGCAGGGTACACCTTC
-	-	TRBV19	TRBJ2-7	CASSMGQSSYEQYF	TGTGCCAGTAGTATGGGGCAGAGTTCCTACGAGCAGTACTTC
-	-	TRBV5-6	TRBJ2-7	CASSLAGGGYEQYF	TGTGCCAGCAGCTTGGCTGGGGGCGGCTACGAGCAGTACTTC
-	TRBD2	TRBV11-2	TRBJ2-1	CASSFGGGAGEQFF	TGTGCCAGCAGCTTCGGCGGGGGGGCAGGTGAGCAGTTCTTC
-	-	TRBV7-6	TRBJ1-5	CASSLDPNQPQHF	TGTGCCAGCAGCTTAGATCCAAATCAGCCCCAGCATTTT
few	TRBD2	TRBV6-5	TRBJ2-3	CASSLAGDRAQYF	TGTGCCAGCTCACTAGCGGGGGATCGGGCGCAGTATTTT
-	-	TRBV5-1	TRBJ2-3	CASRFDEDTQYF	TGCGCCAGCAGGTTTGATGAGGATACGCAGTATTTT
-	TRBD1	TRBV10-3	TRBJ1-2	CAISQGDYGYTF	TGTGCCATCAGTCAGGGGGACTATGGCTACACCTTC
once	-	TRBV2	TRBJ1-2	CASSYIGANEGYTF	TGTGCCAGCAGCTACATAGGGGCCAATGAAGGCTACACCTTC
-	-	TRBV5-1	TRBJ2-2	CASSLPSGMGGELFF	TGCGCCAGCAGCTTGCCCTCGGGGATGGGCGGGGAGCTGTTTTTT
few	-	TRBV5-1	TRBJ1-1	CASSLGGAPPSEAFF	TGCGCCAGCAGCTTGGGCGGGGCCCCTCCCAGCGAAGCTTTCTTT
once	-	TRBV12-3/TRBV12-4	TRBJ1-5	CASSPTRSAQHF	TGTGCCAGCAGTCCCACTAGGTCGGCCCAGCATTTT
-	-	TRBV7-9	TRBJ2-6	CASSRVAGANVLTF	TGTGCCAGCAGTCGGGTAGCTGGGGCCAACGTCCTGACTTTC
-	TRBD1	TRBV19	TRBJ1-5	CASSVGQGFNQPQHF	TGTGCCAGTAGTGTAGGACAGGGGTTCAATCAGCCCCAGCATTTT
-	-	TRBV27	TRBJ1-1	CASSLYMNTEAFF	TGTGCCAGCAGTTTGTATATGAACACTGAAGCTTTCTTT
-	TRBD2	TRBV9	TRBJ2-5	CASSVGAGASETQYF	TGTGCCAGCAGCGTAGGAGCGGGGGCGTCGGAGACCCAGTACTTC
-	-	TRBV18	TRBJ1-5	CASHPQGPPILHF	TGTGCCAGCCACCCCCAGGGTCCACCAATTCTGCATTTT
few	-	TRBV7-9	TRBJ2-3	CASSLSTISTDTQYF	TGTGCCAGCAGCTTATCAACAATAAGCACAGATACGCAGTATTTT